These 15 T cell receptor beta chains originate from one sample sequenced in a study of blood T cells in healthy people across ages. A second PCR of roughly 7 to 11 cycles used a sample-barcoded 5' primer and a J-beta primer mix. Via MiXCR, TCRdb re-called the 5' RACE reads, giving one row per CDR3 protein. The table lists hundreds of thousands of distinct CDR3 sequences, 56% of them singletons, with roughly 24% in the top ten. Sequenced input: blood. The origin of the receptors is a man aged 35-49 years in good health.

The genes are TRBV10-3 and TRBJ2-3; 8 bases align to TRBD1. The CDR3 is made up of 15 amino acids. The V gene's germline CDR1 is ENHRY and CDR2 SYGVKD. The V segment lost 2 bases and the J segment 6 bases; nucleotides outside the gene matches: 7. CDR3: CAISEPTGVVDTQYF. CDR3 DNA: TGTGCCATCAGTGAGCCGACAGGGGTGGTCGATACGCAGTATTTT.

A note on this clonotype: A junction end diverges from the germline sequence, so it may reflect a read error. This chain uses TRBV7-2 with TRBJ1-2, with TRBD1 as a possible D gene (5 bases). Germline loops: CDR1 SGHTA, CDR2 FQGNSA. The CDR3 is 15 residues long. The CDR3 region is CASSLDGGDVDGCTF. The CDR3 nucleotides are TGTGCCAGCAGCTTAGATGGAGGGGATGTGGATGGCTGCACCTTC.

This clonotype was picked up a small number of times. The rearrangement joins TRBV7-9 to TRBJ1-5; D may be TRBD1 (6 bases). V was clipped by 1 base and J by 0 bases, with 10 bases between them. Germline V gene sequence: CDR1 SEHNR, CDR2 FQNEAQ (reference sequence). This CDR3 is built from 16 residues. CDR3 coding DNA: TGTGCCAGCAGCTTAGAAGGGGGAAATAGCAATCAGCCCCAGCATTTT. Translation: CASSLEGGNSNQPQHF.

The chain carries TRBV11-2 and TRBJ2-1, with 13 bases that match TRBD2. Germline-derived CDR1 and CDR2 are SGHAT and FQNNGV. This CDR3 region has 15 residues. With 5 bases clipped from V and 8 bases from J, the junction kept 6 bases outside the gene matches. DNA for the CDR3: TGTGCCAGCAGCGCTGGACTAGCGGGAGTCGATGAGCAGTTCTTC. Translated, it gives CASSAGLAGVDEQFF.

The genes are TRBV29-1 and TRBJ2-5, with a possible D match to TRBD2 (5 bases). The V gene lost 6 bases and the J gene lost 2 bases, with 7 bases spanning the gap. Germline V gene lookup returns CDR1 SQVTM and CDR2 ANQGSEA. CDR3 length: 11 amino acids. CDR3 sequence (DNA): TGCAGCGTGAGGGTTCAAGAGACCCAGTACTTC. Protein sequence: CSVRVQETQYF.

The chain has TRBV12-3 or TRBV12-4 and TRBJ2-5, with D unresolved. Trimming removed 3 bases at V and 1 base at J, with 15 bases between. The CDR3 totals 16 residues. CDR3 protein: CASSFQTASFQETQYF. CDR3 DNA sequence: TGTGCCAGCAGTTTCCAAACAGCTTCCTTCCAAGAGACCCAGTACTTC.

V is TRBV29-1 and J is TRBJ2-2; 8 bases agree with TRBD1. The CDR3 runs 14 residues. The V gene's germline CDR1 is SQVTM and CDR2 ANQGSEA. With 6 bases clipped from V and 1 base from J, the junction kept 4 bases outside the gene matches. CDR3 bases: TGCAGCGTCTCAGGGGGCGGGAACACCGGGGAGCTGTTTTTT. Protein: CSVSGGGNTGELFF.

The gene calls are TRBV7-2 and TRBJ2-5; D ambiguous. Germline V CDR1 and CDR2: SGHTA, FQGNSA. V was cut by 1 base and J by 11 bases, with 11 bases left in between. The CDR3 is 12 amino acids. The CDR3 nucleotides read TGTGCCAGCAGCTTAGTTCGTCAGGAGCAGTACTTC. It yields the protein CASSLVRQEQYF.

This chain connects TRBV11-2 to TRBJ2-7, with a tentative D call TRBD2 (5 bases). The last part of the DNA fits TRBJ2-5 better; the J call may be wrong. Per germline, CDR1 SGHAT and CDR2 FQNNGV. The CDR3 spans 13 residues. The CDR3: CASSRGREQTQYF. The CDR3 DNA reads as TGTGCCAGCAGCCGCGGAAGGGAGCAGACCCAGTACTTC.

This clonotype has a handful of counts. The rearrangement links TRBV3-1 to TRBJ2-5; 9 bases map to TRBD2. The CDR3 runs to 13 residues. The junction had 9 bases not matched to a gene; V was cut back by 5 bases and J by 11 bases. Germline V CDR1 and CDR2: LGHDT, YNNKEL (reference sequence). The CDR3: CASSSGTSREQYF. CDR3 sequence (DNA): TGTGCCAGCAGCTCCGGGACTAGCCGAGAGCAGTACTTC.

The sample holds one count of this clonotype. The chain uses TRBV2 and TRBJ1-4; TRBD1 might be the D (5 bases). This CDR3 has 13 residues. Trimming cost V 7 bases and J 8 bases, with 14 bases left between them. Germline assignment: CDR1 SNHLY and CDR2 FYNNEI. This CDR3 reads CASKFQGPEKLFF. The CDR3 DNA follows: TGTGCCAGCAAATTTCAGGGTCCCGAAAAACTGTTTTTT.

The V gene is TRBV7-3, the J gene TRBJ2-3, with D tentatively TRBD1 (6 bases). The germline V gene has CDR1 SGHTA and CDR2 FQGTGA. This CDR3 is 14 amino acids long. Trimming removed 1 base from V and 3 bases from J, with 8 bases in between. The CDR3 loop is CASSLNRATDTQYF. Written as DNA, the CDR3 is TGTGCCAGCAGCTTAAACAGGGCTACAGATACGCAGTATTTT.

J is TRBJ2-5 and V is TRBV12-3 or TRBV12-4, with D possibly matching TRBD2 (5 bases). The CDR3 loop spans 14 amino acids. Deletions cut 5 bases from V and 4 bases from J, with 14 bases between. The CDR3 region has the DNA TGTGCCAGCAGTCACGAACCAGGAGGAGAGACCCAGTACTTC. Amino acids: CASSHEPGGETQYF.

This clonotype was seen only a few times. This rearrangement joins TRBV9 to TRBJ1-5, with D perhaps TRBD1 (6 bases). The CDR3 covers 15 residues. The germline CDR1 and CDR2 sequences are SGDLS and YYNGEE. Trimming stripped 5 bases from V and 0 bases from J, with 12 bases between. The CDR3 sequence is CASSATGYSNQPQHF. The CDR3, as DNA: TGTGCCAGCAGTGCGACAGGTTATAGCAATCAGCCCCAGCATTTT.

This chain joins TRBV7-9 and TRBJ1-2; 7 bases are shared with TRBD1. The V segment lost 4 bases and the J segment 7 bases; nucleotides outside the gene matches: 6. The CDR3 has 13 amino acids. Germline lookup yields CDR1 SEHNR and CDR2 FQNEAQ (reference sequence). DNA of the CDR3: TGTGCCAGCAGCTCGACAGGGCGCCGTGGCTACACCTTC. Residues: CASSSTGRRGYTF.